This T cell receptor beta chain was identified in a study of T cell clones after liver transplantation. About the study: Tolerance: complete withdrawal held at least one year, liver enzymes staying within twice normal. Whole-study findings and limits: Circulating graft-donor-reactive CD4 TCRbeta sequences fell significantly post-transplant in most of the 8 subjects.

Here immunoSEQ multiplex PCR was the method, and the copy in TCRdb shows in-frame clones only, minus some. The sample lists some 120,000 clones; 75% to 95% were seen once. Germline V gene lookup returns CDR1 SGHRS and CDR2 YFSETQ. There are 14 residues in the CDR3. The junction had 6 bases not matched to a gene; V was cut back by 6 bases and J by 4 bases. In its sample, this clone was seen once. As yet, its antigen is unknown. The chain is built from TRBV5-1 and TRBJ2-2, with 7 bases lining up with TRBD2. The source of this sequence is a human patient who received a liver transplant. Part of the T cells may come from the graft donor. Here the sequenced sample was CD4+ T cells from blood, taken 12 months after liver transplant. The CDR3 spells CASTGGGLTGELFF. Written as DNA, the CDR3 is TGCGCCAGCACTGGCGGGGGTCTCACCGGGGAGCTGTTTTTT. Supplemented by reference TRBV5-1 and TRBJ2-2, the full variable domain reads KAGVTQTPRYLIKTRGQQVTLSCSPISGHRSVSWYQQTPGQGLQFLFEYFSETQRNKGNFPGRFSGRQFSNSRSEMNVSTLELGDSALYLCASTGGGLTGELFFGEGSRLTVL.